A single sample gave rise to the 26 T cell receptor beta chains below, sequenced in a study of OX40 agonist ivuxolimab in advanced cancers. Profiling relied on immunoSEQ multiplex PCR, and the TCRdb table lists in-frame clones only, not all of them. Of under 85,000 clones in the sample, around 87% were seen once. This sample comprised CD4+ or CD8+ T cells sorted from blood, obtained in a trial of the OX40 agonist ivuxolimab. The receptors derive from an adult with an advanced solid tumor such as melanoma, head and neck, liver or kidney cancer.

J is TRBJ2-1 and V is TRBV5-1; 10 bases match TRBD2. Germline-derived CDR1 and CDR2 are SGHRS and YFSETQ. The length of the CDR3 is 16 residues. Trimming took 4 bases from V and 4 from J; bases not matched to a gene: 8. The CDR3 DNA sequence: TGCGCCAGCAGCCTGACAGCAGCGGGAGGGTACAATGAGCAGTTCTTC. Translation gives CASSLTAAGGYNEQFF.

The chain couples TRBV30 to TRBJ1-2; D gene ambiguous. The CDR3 is made up of 13 amino acids. Trimming took 0 bases from V and 8 from J, leaving 13 bases between them. Germline V CDR1 and CDR2: GTSNPN, SVGIG (reference sequence). CDR3 in amino acids: CAWSVQRGTGYTF. CDR3 nucleotides: TGTGCCTGGAGTGTACAGCGGGGAACCGGCTACACCTTC.

V gene TRBV27 combines with J gene TRBJ1-5, with D unclear. The CDR3 has 10 amino acids. With 7 bases removed from V and 6 bases from J, the gap between germline ends came to 4 bases. The V gene's germline CDR1 is MNHEY and CDR2 SMNVEV (reference sequence). In DNA, the CDR3 is TGTGCCAGCATACGTCAGCCCCAGCATTTT. Amino acids: CASIRQPQHF.

This sequence joins TRBV6-5 and TRBJ1-2; 8 bases are a match to TRBD1. V lost 6 bases, J lost 7 bases, and 10 bases stayed unmatched. This CDR3 region has 14 residues. Germline loops: CDR1 MNHEY, CDR2 SVGAGI. The CDR3 nucleotides read TGTGCCAGCAGGCCGGGACAGGCTTCTTCTGGCTACACCTTC. This gives the protein CASRPGQASSGYTF.

The gene calls are TRBV30 and TRBJ1-1; the D gene is possibly TRBD1 (6 bases). Trimming left V 4 bases short and J 0 bases short, with 12 bases between. The V gene's germline CDR1 is GTSNPN and CDR2 SVGIG (reference sequence). This CDR3 spans 14 amino acids. The CDR3 DNA reads as TGTGCCTGGACCCGGGACATCATGAACACTGAAGCTTTCTTT. Its protein product is CAWTRDIMNTEAFF.

Here the CDR3 reads CASSLSSGRVNIQYF. CDR3 sequence (DNA): TGTGCCAGCAGCTTATCTAGCGGGAGGGTAAACATTCAGTACTTC. This chain links TRBV11-3 with TRBJ2-4; TRBD2 matches at 12 bases. V was clipped by 2 bases and J by 6 bases; unmatched bases: 2. The CDR3 is 15 residues long. Germline V gene sequence: CDR1 SGHNT, CDR2 YENEEA.

V usage is TRBV29-1 and J usage is TRBJ2-3, with TRBD2 as a possible D gene (6 bases). The CDR3 extends over 15 amino acids. From germline, CDR1 is SQVTM and CDR2 ANQGSEA. Trimming took 8 bases from V and 7 from J, leaving 25 bases between them. CDR3: CSLSVGPSGVNTQYF. The CDR3 DNA reads as TGCAGCCTTTCGGTGGGGCCGTCGGGGGTGAATACGCAGTATTTT.

This sequence joins TRBV19 and TRBJ2-7; TRBD2 aligns across 13 bases. CDR3 length: 18 amino acids. The germline V gene has CDR1 LNHDA and CDR2 SQIVND (reference sequence). J was trimmed by 2 bases and V by 7 bases; bases with no gene match: 14. CDR3 residues: CASTQPGGTSGNPYEQYF. In DNA, the CDR3 is TGTGCCAGTACCCAACCGGGGGGGACTAGCGGGAACCCCTACGAGCAGTACTTC.

The rearrangement joins TRBV18 to TRBJ2-7; D is ambiguous. The CDR3 runs 13 residues. Deletions cut 0 bases from V and 3 bases from J, with 6 bases between. CDR1 is KGHSH and CDR2 is LQKENI in the germline V gene. This CDR3 reads CASSPPASYEQYF. In nucleotides, the CDR3 is TGTGCCAGCTCACCACCGGCCAGCTACGAGCAGTACTTC.

In this sample, this clone turned up once. The chain couples TRBV28 to TRBJ1-2; the D gene is possibly TRBD1 (6 bases). The CDR3 loop spans 12 amino acids. V was shortened by 2 bases and J by 8 bases, with 9 bases between the two germline ends. Germline CDR1 and CDR2: MDHEN and SYDVKM. CDR3 nucleotides: TGTGCCAGCAGTTTAGGGGGGCGCGGCTACACCTTC. The encoded protein is CASSLGGRGYTF.

The chain is built from TRBV5-4 and TRBJ2-1; 13 nucleotides line up with TRBD2. The germline CDR1 and CDR2 sequences are SGHNT and YYREEE (reference sequence). The CDR3 runs 15 residues. V shed 3 bases, J shed 6 bases, and the junction held 3 bases outside the gene matches. Here the CDR3 DNA reads TGTGCCAGCAGCTCGGGACTAGCGGGAAGCAATGAGCAGTTCTTC. Its translation is CASSSGLAGSNEQFF.

V and J are TRBV5-1 and TRBJ2-1; D unresolved. V was cut by 2 bases and J by 3 bases, with 3 bases left in between. This CDR3 is built from 12 residues. Germline V gene data show CDR1 as SGHRS and CDR2 as YFSETQ. This CDR3 is CASSFYYNEQFF. CDR3 sequence (DNA): TGCGCCAGCAGCTTTTACTACAATGAGCAGTTCTTC. Using reference TRBV5-1 and TRBJ2-1 for the parts outside the CDR3, the full variable domain is KAGVTQTPRYLIKTRGQQVTLSCSPISGHRSVSWYQQTPGQGLQFLFEYFSETQRNKGNFPGRFSGRQFSNSRSEMNVSTLELGDSALYLCASSFYYNEQFFGPGTRLTVL.

This chain links TRBV9 with TRBJ2-3; 7 bases line up with TRBD2. The CDR3 runs 18 residues. V gave up 0 bases and J gave up 2 bases; unmatched junction bases: 12. The germline CDR1 and CDR2 sequences are SGDLS and YYNGEE. CDR3 sequence: CASSVAGRRRGTTDTQYF. The DNA of the CDR3 is TGTGCCAGCAGCGTAGCTGGCCGTCGGCGGGGGACCACAGATACGCAGTATTTT.

This clone was seen only a few times. This sequence joins TRBV29-1 and TRBJ2-5, with D tentatively TRBD2 (5 bases). Germline V gene sequence: CDR1 SQVTM, CDR2 ANQGSEA. V lost 5 bases to trimming and J lost 2 bases, with 9 bases between them. This CDR3 region has 12 residues. This CDR3 is CSVFSGQETQYF. As DNA, the CDR3 is TGCAGCGTTTTTTCGGGGCAAGAGACCCAGTACTTC. Based on the CDR3 plus reference TRBV29-1 and TRBJ2-5, the full variable domain is SAVISQKPSRDICQRGTSLTIQCQVDSQVTMMFWYRQQPGQSLTLIATANQGSEATYESGFVIDKFPISRPNLTFSTLTVSNMSPEDSSIYLCSVFSGQETQYFGPGTRLLVL.

The rearrangement joins TRBV28 to TRBJ2-7; D ambiguous. CDR1 and CDR2 from the germline V gene are MDHEN and SYDVKM. V was trimmed by 5 bases and J by 3 bases, leaving 8 bases between them. The CDR3 has 12 amino acids. As DNA, the CDR3 is TGTGCCAGCAGTCTGGACGGCTACGAGCAGTACTTC. Its translation: CASSLDGYEQYF.

This chain connects TRBV2 to TRBJ2-5; a weak D match, TRBD1 (5 bases). The V and J ends lost 5 bases and 7 bases respectively, with 14 bases between them. The V gene's germline CDR1 is SNHLY and CDR2 FYNNEI. The CDR3 extends over 13 amino acids. CDR3 sequence reads: CASSRQPMGTQYF. In DNA, the CDR3 is TGTGCCAGCAGTAGACAGCCTATGGGGACCCAGTACTTC. The full variable domain, its missing parts supplied by reference TRBV2 and TRBJ2-5, is EPEVTQTPSHQVTQMGQEVILRCVPISNHLYFYWYRQILGQKVEFLVSFYNNEISEKSEIFDDQFSVERPDGSNFTLKIRSTKLEDSAMYFCASSRQPMGTQYFGPGTRLLVL.

The V gene is TRBV5-6, the J gene TRBJ2-7; D remains unclear. Germline CDR1 reads SGHDT; CDR2 reads YYEEEE. Trimming removed 2 bases from V and 3 bases from J, with 6 bases in between. CDR3 size: 12 residues. DNA of the CDR3: TGTGCCAGCAGCTTCTCCCTCTACGAGCAGTACTTC. Its protein is CASSFSLYEQYF.

V and J are TRBV6-5 and TRBJ1-2; tentative D call: TRBD1 (6 bases). The germline CDR1 and CDR2 sequences are MNHEY and SVGAGI. V lost 4 bases, J lost 8 bases, and 17 bases lay in between. The CDR3 contains 14 residues. DNA of the CDR3: TGTGCCAGCAGTTTAACAGGGTATCGGGACGGCTACACCTTC. It yields the protein CASSLTGYRDGYTF.

The chain couples TRBV5-1 to TRBJ2-3, with 8 bases matching TRBD2. CDR1 and CDR2 (germline): SGHRS, YFSETQ. J lost 4 bases, V lost 2 bases, and 6 bases had no gene match. The length of the CDR3 is 15 residues. In DNA, the CDR3 is TGCGCCAGCAGCTTTTTTAGCGGGAACGCAGATACGCAGTATTTT. Residues: CASSFFSGNADTQYF.

The chain employs TRBV5-4 and TRBJ2-7; 9 nucleotides align to TRBD1. Trimming took 4 bases from V and 6 from J; bases not matched to a gene: 8. CDR1 SGHNT and CDR2 YYREEE come from the germline V gene (reference sequence). This CDR3 is built from 14 residues. The chain's CDR3 is CASSKNRGLGEQYF. CDR3 bases: TGTGCCAGCAGCAAAAACAGGGGGCTAGGCGAGCAGTACTTC.

The chain combines TRBV29-1 with TRBJ1-2; tentatively, D is TRBD1 (5 bases). Germline values: CDR1 SQVTM, CDR2 ANQGSEA. The CDR3 spans 14 residues. Deletions cut 7 bases from V and 4 bases from J, with 19 bases between. The CDR3 nucleotides read TGCAGCGCATCGAAAGGGGACCTCGGCTATGGCTACACCTTC. As protein: CSASKGDLGYGYTF.

Here the CDR3 DNA reads TGTGCCAGCAGTTTGAACAGGGGGGTAAACCCCTACGAGCAGTACTTC. It encodes CASSLNRGVNPYEQYF. The chain uses TRBV28 and TRBJ2-5, with 8 bases lining up with TRBD1. The DNA end is a closer match to TRBJ2-7, so the J assignment may be wrong. Germline lookup yields CDR1 MDHEN and CDR2 SYDVKM. The CDR3 is 16 residues long.

The CDR3 bases are TGTGCCAGCAGCCGGGTAGGGGGGGTCTCTGGGGCCAACGTCCTGACTTTC. It codes for CASSRVGGVSGANVLTF. The V gene is TRBV14, the J gene TRBJ2-6, with TRBD2 as a possible D gene (7 bases). There are 17 residues in the CDR3. Germline values: CDR1 SGHDN, CDR2 FVKESK. Trimming shortened V by 4 bases and J by 0 bases, and 13 bases separated the two germline ends.

The J gene is TRBJ1-4, the V gene TRBV30; D is perhaps TRBD1 (6 bases). The CDR3 sequence is 13 residues long. V lost 3 bases, J lost 8 bases, and 13 bases lay in between. Per germline, CDR1 GTSNPN and CDR2 SVGIG (reference sequence). DNA of the CDR3: TGTGCCTGGAGAGGAGGGGGTCACGAAAAACTGTTTTTT. Encoded protein: CAWRGGGHEKLFF.

This clone was observed a handful of times. The chain carries TRBV9 and TRBJ1-1; D perhaps matches TRBD1 (5 bases). The CDR3 has 13 residues. The V gene lost 0 bases and the J gene lost 5 bases, with 8 bases spanning the gap. Germline V gives CDR1 SGDLS, CDR2 YYNGEE. CDR3 nucleotides: TGTGCCAGCAGCGTAGGGGACGGAACTGAAGCTTTCTTT. Encoded protein: CASSVGDGTEAFF.

CDR3 sequence: CASSFGVRGVYNSPLHF. CDR3 nucleotide sequence: TGTGCCAGCAGCTTTGGGGTGAGAGGGGTGTATAATTCACCCCTCCACTTT. V is TRBV7-9 and J is TRBJ1-6, with a possible D match to TRBD1 (5 bases). Trimming left V 3 bases short and J 4 bases short, with 16 bases between. The CDR3 sequence is 17 residues long. Germline V gene data show CDR1 as SEHNR and CDR2 as FQNEAQ (reference sequence).